This TCR beta chain is drawn from a study of shared clonotypes between healthy human individuals. Sequencing used immunoSEQ multiplex PCR; TCRdb keeps in-frame clones, though not all of them. This sample yields 450,000 to 500,000 clones, of which 70% to 80% are seen a single time; approximately 12% belongs to the top ten. The sequenced material came from PBMCs. The clonotype was recovered from a woman aged 40 to 55 in good health. Some clones in this sample may be carry-over from other donors' samples.

This CDR3 reads CASSDASGRPGANVLTF. As DNA, the CDR3 is TGTGCCAGCAGTGACGCGAGCGGGAGACCTGGGGCCAACGTCCTGACTTTC. The chain uses TRBV25-1 and TRBJ2-6, with 8 bases identical to TRBD2. The CDR3 is 17 amino acids. Germline CDR1 reads MGHDK; CDR2 reads SYGVNS. Unmatched junction bases numbered 6, after V lost 3 bases and J lost 2 bases. Full variable domain (outside the CDR3, taken from reference TRBV25-1 and TRBJ2-6): EADIYQTPRYLVIGTGKKITLECSQTMGHDKMYWYQQDPGMELHLIHYSYGVNSTEKGDLSSESTVSRIRTEHFPLTLESARPSHTSQYLCASSDASGRPGANVLTFGAGSRLTVL.